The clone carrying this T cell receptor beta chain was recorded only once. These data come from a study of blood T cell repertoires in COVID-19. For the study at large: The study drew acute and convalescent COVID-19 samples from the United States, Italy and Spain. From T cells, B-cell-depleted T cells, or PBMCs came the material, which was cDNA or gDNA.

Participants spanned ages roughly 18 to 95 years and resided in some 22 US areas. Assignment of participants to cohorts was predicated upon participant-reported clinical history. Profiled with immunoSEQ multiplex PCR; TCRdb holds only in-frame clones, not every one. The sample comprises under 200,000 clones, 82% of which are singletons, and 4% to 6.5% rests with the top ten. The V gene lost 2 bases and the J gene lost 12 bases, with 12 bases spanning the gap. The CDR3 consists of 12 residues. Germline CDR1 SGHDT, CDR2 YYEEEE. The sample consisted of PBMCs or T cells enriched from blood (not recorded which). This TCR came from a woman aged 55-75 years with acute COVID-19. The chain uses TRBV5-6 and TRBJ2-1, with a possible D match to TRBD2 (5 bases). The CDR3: CASSFPRAGQFF. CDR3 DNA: TGTGCCAGCAGCTTTCCCCGGGCGGGGCAGTTCTTC.